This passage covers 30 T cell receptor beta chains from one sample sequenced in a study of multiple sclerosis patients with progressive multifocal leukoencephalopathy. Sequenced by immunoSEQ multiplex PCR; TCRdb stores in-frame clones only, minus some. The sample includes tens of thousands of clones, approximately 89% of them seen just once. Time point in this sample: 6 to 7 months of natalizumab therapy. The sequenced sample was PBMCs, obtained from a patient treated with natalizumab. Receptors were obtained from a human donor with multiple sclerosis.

The CDR3 loop is CASSIRDPYEQYF. CDR3 sequence (DNA): TGTGCCAGTAGTATACGGGACCCCTACGAGCAGTACTTC. The chain has TRBV19 and TRBJ2-7; D could derive from TRBD1 or TRBD2 (5 bases each). Deletions cut 2 bases from V and 2 bases from J, with 7 bases between. CDR1 and CDR2 (germline): LNHDA, SQIVND (reference sequence). The CDR3 has 13 amino acids.

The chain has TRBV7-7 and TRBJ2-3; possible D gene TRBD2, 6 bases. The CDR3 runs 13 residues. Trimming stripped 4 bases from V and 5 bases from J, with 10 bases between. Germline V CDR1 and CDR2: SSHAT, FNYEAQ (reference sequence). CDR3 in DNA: TGTGCCAGCAGCTCGGGGGTTAAAGATACGCAGTATTTT. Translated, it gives CASSSGVKDTQYF.

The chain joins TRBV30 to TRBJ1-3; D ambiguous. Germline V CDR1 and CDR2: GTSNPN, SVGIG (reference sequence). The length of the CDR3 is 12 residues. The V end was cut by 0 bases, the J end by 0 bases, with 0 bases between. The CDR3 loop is CAWSVSGNTIYF. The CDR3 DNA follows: TGTGCCTGGAGTGTCTCTGGAAACACCATATATTTT. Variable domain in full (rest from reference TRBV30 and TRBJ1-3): SQTIHQWPATLVQPVGSPLSLECTVEGTSNPNLYWYRQAAGRGLQLLFYSVGIGQISSEVPQNLSASRPQDRQFILSSKKLLLSDSGFYLCAWSVSGNTIYFGEGSWLTVV.

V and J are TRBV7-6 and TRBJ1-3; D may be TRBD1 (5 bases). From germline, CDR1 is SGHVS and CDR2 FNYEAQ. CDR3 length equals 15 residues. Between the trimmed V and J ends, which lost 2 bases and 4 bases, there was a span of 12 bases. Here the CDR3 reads CASSLNSGQGNTIYF. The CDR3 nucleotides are TGTGCCAGCAGCTTAAACTCAGGGCAAGGAAACACCATATATTTT.

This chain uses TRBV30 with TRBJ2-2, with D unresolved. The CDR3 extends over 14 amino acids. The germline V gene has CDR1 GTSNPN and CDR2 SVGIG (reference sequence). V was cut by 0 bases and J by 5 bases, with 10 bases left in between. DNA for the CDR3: TGTGCCTGGAGTGTGGGAACGTCAACCGGGGAGCTGTTTTTT. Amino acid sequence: CAWSVGTSTGELFF.

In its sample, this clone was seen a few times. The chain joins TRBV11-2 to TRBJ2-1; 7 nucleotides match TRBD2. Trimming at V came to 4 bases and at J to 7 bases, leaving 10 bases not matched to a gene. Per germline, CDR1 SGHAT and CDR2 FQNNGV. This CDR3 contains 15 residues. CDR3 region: CASSSPAGVGNEQFF. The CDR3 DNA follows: TGTGCCAGCAGCTCCCCTGCGGGAGTAGGGAATGAGCAGTTCTTC.

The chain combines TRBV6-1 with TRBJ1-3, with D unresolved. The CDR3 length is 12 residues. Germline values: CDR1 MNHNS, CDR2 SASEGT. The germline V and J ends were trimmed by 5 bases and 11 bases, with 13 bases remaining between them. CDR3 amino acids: CASSSQALAIYF. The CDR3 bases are TGTGCCAGCAGTTCCCAGGCCTTGGCCATATATTTT.

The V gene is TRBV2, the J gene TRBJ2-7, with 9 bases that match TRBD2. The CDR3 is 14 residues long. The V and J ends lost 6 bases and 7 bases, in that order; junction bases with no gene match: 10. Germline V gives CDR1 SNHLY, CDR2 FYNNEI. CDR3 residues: CASRGIAGEEEQYF. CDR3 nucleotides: TGTGCCAGCAGGGGGATAGCGGGAGAGGAGGAGCAGTACTTC.

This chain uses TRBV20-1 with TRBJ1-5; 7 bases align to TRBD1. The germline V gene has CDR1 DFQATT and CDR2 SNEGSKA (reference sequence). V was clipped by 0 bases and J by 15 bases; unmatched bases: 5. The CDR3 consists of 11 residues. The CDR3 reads CSARDPTGLHF. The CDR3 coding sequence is TGCAGTGCTAGAGATCCGACAGGGTTGCATTTT.

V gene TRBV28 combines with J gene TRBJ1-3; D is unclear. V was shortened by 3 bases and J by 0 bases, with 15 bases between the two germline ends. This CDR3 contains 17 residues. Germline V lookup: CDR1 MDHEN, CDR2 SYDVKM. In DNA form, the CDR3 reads TGTGCCAGCAGTTTTCCCCCTGGGGAGATCTCTGGAAACACCATATATTTT. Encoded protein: CASSFPPGEISGNTIYF.

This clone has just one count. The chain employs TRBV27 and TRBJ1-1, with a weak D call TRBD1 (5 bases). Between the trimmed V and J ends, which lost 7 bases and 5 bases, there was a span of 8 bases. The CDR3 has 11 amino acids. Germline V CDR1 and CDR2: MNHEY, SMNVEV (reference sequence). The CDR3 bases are TGTGCCAGCAATGGGGGGACTGAAGCTTTCTTT. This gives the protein CASNGGTEAFF.

The CDR3 is CASSSSTSGRSYEQFF. For the CDR3, the DNA is TGTGCCAGCAGTTCCTCGACTAGCGGGAGATCCTATGAGCAGTTCTTC. The chain links TRBV6-5 to TRBJ2-1, with 12 positions matching TRBD2. Germline CDR1 and CDR2: MNHEY and SVGAGI. The V and J ends lost 4 bases and 8 bases, in that order; junction bases with no gene match: 9. This CDR3 has 16 amino acids.

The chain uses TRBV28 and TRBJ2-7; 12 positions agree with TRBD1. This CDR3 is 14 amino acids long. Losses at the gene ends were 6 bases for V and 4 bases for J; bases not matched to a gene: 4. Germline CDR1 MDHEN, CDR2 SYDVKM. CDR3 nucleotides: TGTGCCAGCAGCAGGGACAGGGGGCCTTACGAGCAGTACTTC. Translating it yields CASSRDRGPYEQYF.

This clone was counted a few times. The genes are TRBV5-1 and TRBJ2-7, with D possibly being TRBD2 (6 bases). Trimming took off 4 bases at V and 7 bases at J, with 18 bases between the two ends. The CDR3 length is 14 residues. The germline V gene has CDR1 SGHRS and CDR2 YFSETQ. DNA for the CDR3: TGCGCCAGCAGCCCCCCCCCTCCGACTAGGGAGCAGTACTTC. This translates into CASSPPPPTREQYF.

The CDR3 DNA follows: TGTGCCAGCAGCTTAGATAGTAGGAGGGGCGATACGCAGTATTTT. Amino acids: CASSLDSRRGDTQYF. The rearrangement joins TRBV11-2 to TRBJ2-3; tentative D call: TRBD2 (6 bases). V was cut by 0 bases and J by 6 bases, with 13 bases left in between. The length of the CDR3 is 15 residues. Germline lookup yields CDR1 SGHAT and CDR2 FQNNGV.

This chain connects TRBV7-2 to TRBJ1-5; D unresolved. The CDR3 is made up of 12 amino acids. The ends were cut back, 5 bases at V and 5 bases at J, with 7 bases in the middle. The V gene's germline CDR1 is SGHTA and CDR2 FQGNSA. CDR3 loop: CASSPPHQPQHF. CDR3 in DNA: TGTGCCAGCAGCCCGCCCCATCAGCCCCAGCATTTT.

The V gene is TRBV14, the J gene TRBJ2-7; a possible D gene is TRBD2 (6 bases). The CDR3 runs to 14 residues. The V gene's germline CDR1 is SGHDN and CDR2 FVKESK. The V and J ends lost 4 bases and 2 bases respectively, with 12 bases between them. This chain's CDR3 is CASSLGAGTYEQYF. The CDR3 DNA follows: TGTGCCAGCAGCCTGGGTGCGGGAACCTACGAGCAGTACTTC.

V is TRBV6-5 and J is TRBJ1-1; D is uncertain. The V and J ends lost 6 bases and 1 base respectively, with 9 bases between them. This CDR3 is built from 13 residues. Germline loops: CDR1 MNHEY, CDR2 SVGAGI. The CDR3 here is CASSLGPNTEAFF. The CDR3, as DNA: TGTGCCAGCAGCCTCGGACCGAACACTGAAGCTTTCTTT.

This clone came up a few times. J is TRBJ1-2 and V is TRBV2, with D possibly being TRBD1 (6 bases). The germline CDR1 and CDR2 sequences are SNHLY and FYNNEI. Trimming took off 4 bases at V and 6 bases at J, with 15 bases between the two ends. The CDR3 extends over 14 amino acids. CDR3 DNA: TGTGCCAGCAGTGTGAGGAACAGGGATGATGGCTACACCTTC. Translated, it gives CASSVRNRDDGYTF.

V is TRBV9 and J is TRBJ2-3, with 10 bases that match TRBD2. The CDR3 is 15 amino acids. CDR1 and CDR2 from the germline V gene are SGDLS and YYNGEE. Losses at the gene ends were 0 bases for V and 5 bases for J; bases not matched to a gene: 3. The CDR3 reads CASSVDIAGGDTQYF. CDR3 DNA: TGTGCCAGCAGCGTAGACATAGCGGGGGGAGATACGCAGTATTTT. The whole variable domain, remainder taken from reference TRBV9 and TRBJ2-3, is DSGVTQTPKHLITATGQRVTLRCSPRSGDLSVYWYQQSLDQGLQFLIQYYNGEERAKGNILERFSAQQFPDLHSELNLSSLELGDSALYFCASSVDIAGGDTQYFGPGTRLTVL.

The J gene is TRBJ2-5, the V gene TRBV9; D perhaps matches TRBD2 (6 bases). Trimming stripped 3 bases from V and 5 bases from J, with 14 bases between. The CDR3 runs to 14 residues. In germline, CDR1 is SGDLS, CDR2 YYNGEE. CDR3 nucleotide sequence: TGTGCCAGCAGCGGTGTGGGACTCAGGGAGACCCAGTACTTC. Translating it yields CASSGVGLRETQYF.

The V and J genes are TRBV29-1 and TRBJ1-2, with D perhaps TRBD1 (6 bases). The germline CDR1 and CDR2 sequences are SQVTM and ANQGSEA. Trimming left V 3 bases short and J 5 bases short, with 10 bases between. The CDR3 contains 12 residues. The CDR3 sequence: CSVDGGDYGYTF. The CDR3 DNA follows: TGCAGCGTTGATGGGGGCGATTATGGCTACACCTTC.

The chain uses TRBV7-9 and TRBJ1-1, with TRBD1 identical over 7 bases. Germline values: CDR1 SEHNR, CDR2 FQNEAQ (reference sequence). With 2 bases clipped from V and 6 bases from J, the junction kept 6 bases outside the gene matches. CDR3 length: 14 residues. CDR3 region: CASSLRGQGAEAFF. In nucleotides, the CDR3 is TGTGCCAGCAGCTTACGAGGGCAGGGGGCTGAAGCTTTCTTT.

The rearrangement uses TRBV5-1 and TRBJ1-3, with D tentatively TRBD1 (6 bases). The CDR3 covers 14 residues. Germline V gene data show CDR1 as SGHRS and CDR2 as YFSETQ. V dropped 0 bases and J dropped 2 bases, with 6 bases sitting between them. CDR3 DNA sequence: TGCGCCAGCAGCTTGGCAGGGGCTGGAAACACCATATATTTT. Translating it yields CASSLAGAGNTIYF.

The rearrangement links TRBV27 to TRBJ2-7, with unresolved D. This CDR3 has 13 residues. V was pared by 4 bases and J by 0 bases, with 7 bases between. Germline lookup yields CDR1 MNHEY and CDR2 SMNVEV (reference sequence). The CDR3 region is CASSWADSYEQYF. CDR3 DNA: TGTGCCAGCAGTTGGGCAGACTCCTACGAGCAGTACTTC.

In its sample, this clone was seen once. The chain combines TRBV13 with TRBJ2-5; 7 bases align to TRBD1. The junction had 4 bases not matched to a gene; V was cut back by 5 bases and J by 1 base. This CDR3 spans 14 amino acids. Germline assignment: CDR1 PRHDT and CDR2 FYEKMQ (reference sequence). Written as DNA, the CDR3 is TGTGCCAGCAGCGCCCGGGACAGCCAAGAGACCCAGTACTTC. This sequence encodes CASSARDSQETQYF.

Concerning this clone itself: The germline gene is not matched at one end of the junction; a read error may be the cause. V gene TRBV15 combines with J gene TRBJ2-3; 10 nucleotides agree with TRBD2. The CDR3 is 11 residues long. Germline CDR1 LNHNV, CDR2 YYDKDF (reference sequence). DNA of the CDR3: TGTGCCACCAGCGGGGGACTAGCGACAATCTTT. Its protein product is CATSGGLATIF. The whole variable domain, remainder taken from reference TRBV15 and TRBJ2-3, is DAMVIQNPRYQVTQFGKPVTLSCSQTLNHNVMYWYQQKSSQAPKLLFHYYDKDFNNEADTPDNFQSRRPNTSFCFLDIRSPGLGDTAMYLCATSGGLATIFGPGTRLTVL.

CDR3: CSVGHNEQFF. In DNA, the CDR3 is TGCAGCGTTGGACACAATGAGCAGTTCTTC. This rearrangement joins TRBV29-1 to TRBJ2-1; no definite D call. Germline loops: CDR1 SQVTM, CDR2 ANQGSEA. CDR3 length: 10 residues. Trimming took off 4 bases at V and 5 bases at J, with 3 bases between the two ends.

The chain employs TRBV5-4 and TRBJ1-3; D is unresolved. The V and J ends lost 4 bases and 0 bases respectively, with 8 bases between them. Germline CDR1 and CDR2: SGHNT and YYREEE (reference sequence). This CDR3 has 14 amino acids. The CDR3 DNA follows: TGTGCCAGCAGCAGAAAGAGCTCTGGAAACACCATATATTTT. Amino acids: CASSRKSSGNTIYF.

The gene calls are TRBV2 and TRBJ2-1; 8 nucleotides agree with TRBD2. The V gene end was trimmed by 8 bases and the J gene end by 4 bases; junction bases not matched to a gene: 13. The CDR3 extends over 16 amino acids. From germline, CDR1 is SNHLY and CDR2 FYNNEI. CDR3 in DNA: TGTGCCAGCCGTCCCGGGTCGGGGGGGGCTTACAATGAGCAGTTCTTC. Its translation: CASRPGSGGAYNEQFF.